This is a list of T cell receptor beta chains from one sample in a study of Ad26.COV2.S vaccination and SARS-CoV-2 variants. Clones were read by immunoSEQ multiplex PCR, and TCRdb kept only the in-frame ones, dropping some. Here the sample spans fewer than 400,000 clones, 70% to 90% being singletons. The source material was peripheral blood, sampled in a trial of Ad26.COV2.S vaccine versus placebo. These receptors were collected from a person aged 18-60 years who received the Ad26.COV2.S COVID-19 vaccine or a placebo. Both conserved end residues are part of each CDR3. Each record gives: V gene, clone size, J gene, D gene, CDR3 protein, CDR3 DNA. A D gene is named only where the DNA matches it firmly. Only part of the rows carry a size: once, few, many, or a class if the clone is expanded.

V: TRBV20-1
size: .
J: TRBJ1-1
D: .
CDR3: CSASRGGPDTEAFF
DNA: TGCAGTGCTAGTCGAGGGGGGCCGGACACTGAAGCTTTCTTT

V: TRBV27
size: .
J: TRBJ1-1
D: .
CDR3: CASSLIRSNTEAFF
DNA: TGTGCCAGCAGTTTAATCAGAAGTAACACTGAAGCTTTCTTT

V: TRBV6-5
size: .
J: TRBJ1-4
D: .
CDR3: CASRGGSTNEKLFF
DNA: TGTGCCAGCAGGGGGGGGTCAACTAATGAAAAACTGTTTTTT

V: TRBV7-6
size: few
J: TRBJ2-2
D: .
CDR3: CASSLAEVNTGELFF
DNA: TGTGCCAGCAGCTTAGCGGAAGTAAACACCGGGGAGCTGTTTTTT

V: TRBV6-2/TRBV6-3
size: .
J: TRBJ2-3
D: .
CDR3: CASSPPPVSTDTQYF
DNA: TGTGCCAGCAGTCCCCCCCCGGTTAGCACAGATACGCAGTATTTT

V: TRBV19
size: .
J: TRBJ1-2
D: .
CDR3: CASRGFGGYTF
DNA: TGTGCCAGTAGGGGCTTCGGTGGCTACACCTTC

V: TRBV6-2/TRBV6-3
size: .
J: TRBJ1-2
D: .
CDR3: CASSSWAVQARGYTF
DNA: TGTGCCAGCAGTTCCTGGGCAGTTCAAGCTCGTGGCTACACCTTC

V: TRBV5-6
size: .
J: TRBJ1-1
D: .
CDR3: CASSPPFSPGLAFF
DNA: TGTGCCAGCAGCCCACCCTTTAGTCCGGGGTTGGCTTTCTTT

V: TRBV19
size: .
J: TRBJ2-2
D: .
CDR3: CASSIPYPNTGELFF
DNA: TGTGCCAGTAGTATTCCCTACCCGAACACCGGGGAGCTGTTTTTT

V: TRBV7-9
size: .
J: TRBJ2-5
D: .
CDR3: CASSLVGQQETQYF
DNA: TGTGCCAGCAGCTTAGTTGGGCAGCAAGAGACCCAGTACTTC

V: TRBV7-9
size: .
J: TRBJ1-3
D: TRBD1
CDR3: CASSSRTGGRRSGNTIYF
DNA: TGTGCCAGCAGCTCCCGGACAGGGGGCCGAAGATCTGGAAACACCATATATTTT

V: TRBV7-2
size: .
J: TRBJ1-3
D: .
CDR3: CASSPQRGSGNTIYF
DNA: TGTGCCAGCAGCCCTCAGCGGGGCTCTGGAAACACCATATATTTT

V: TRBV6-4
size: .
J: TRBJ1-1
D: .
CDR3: CASRRGGDMNTEAFF
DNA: TGTGCCAGCCGAAGGGGAGGTGACATGAACACTGAAGCTTTCTTT

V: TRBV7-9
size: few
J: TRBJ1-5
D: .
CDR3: CASSLTGTGNQPQHF
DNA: TGTGCCAGCAGCTTGACCGGCACGGGCAATCAGCCCCAGCATTTT

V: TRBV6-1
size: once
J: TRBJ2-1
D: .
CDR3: CASSDTGHPYNEQFF
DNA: TGTGCCAGCAGTGATACAGGTCACCCTTATAATGAGCAGTTCTTC

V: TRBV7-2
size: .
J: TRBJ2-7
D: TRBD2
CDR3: CASSPRTSGVIVREQYF
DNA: TGTGCCAGCAGCCCCCGGACTAGCGGGGTTATAGTACGCGAGCAGTACTTC

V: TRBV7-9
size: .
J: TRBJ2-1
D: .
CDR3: CASSRMDREFF
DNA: TGTGCCAGCAGCCGAATGGACCGGGAATTCTTC

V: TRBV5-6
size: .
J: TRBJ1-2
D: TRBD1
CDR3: CASSVDRVPNYGYTF
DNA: TGTGCCAGCAGCGTAGACAGGGTACCCAACTATGGCTACACCTTC

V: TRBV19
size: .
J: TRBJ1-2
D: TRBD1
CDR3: CASSSQGPGSRSDGYTF
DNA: TGTGCCAGTAGTTCACAGGGGCCCGGCTCTAGGTCCGATGGCTACACCTTC

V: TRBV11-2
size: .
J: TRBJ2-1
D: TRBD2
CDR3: CASSSSSGGWYEQFF
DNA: TGTGCCAGCAGCTCTTCTAGCGGGGGCTGGTATGAGCAGTTCTTC

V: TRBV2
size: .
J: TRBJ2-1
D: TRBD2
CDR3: CASSLAGAGYNEQFF
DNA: TGTGCCAGCAGTTTAGCGGGGGCAGGGTACAATGAGCAGTTCTTC

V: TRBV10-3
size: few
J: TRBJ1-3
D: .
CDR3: CAISVKDTIYF
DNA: TGTGCCATCAGTGTAAAGGACACCATATATTTT

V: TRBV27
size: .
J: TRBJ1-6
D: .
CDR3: CASRLTLGSPLHF
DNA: TGTGCCAGCAGACTTACTCTTGGTTCACCCCTCCACTTT

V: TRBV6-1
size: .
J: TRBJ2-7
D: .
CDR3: CASSEDGGTYEQYF
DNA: TGTGCCAGCAGTGAAGATGGGGGAACCTACGAGCAGTACTTC

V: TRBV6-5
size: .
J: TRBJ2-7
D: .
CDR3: CASRRDSAYEQYF
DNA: TGTGCCAGCAGGCGGGACAGCGCCTACGAGCAGTACTTC

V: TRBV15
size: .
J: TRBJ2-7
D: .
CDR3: CATSRGTGGTYEQYF
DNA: TGTGCCACCAGCAGGGGGACCGGGGGTACCTACGAGCAGTACTTC

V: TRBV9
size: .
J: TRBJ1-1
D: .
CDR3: CASSGSDSTFWNTEAFF
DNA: TGTGCCAGCAGCGGTTCCGATTCGACATTCTGGAACACTGAAGCTTTCTTT

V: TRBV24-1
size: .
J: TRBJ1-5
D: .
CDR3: CATSDSHSNQPQHF
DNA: TGTGCCACCAGTGATTCCCATAGCAATCAGCCCCAGCATTTT

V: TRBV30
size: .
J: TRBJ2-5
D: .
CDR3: CAWSAGWETQYF
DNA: TGTGCCTGGAGTGCGGGATGGGAGACCCAGTACTTC

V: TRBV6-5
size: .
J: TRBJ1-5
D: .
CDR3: CASSYAGNQPQHF
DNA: TGTGCCAGCAGTTACGCGGGAAATCAGCCCCAGCATTTT

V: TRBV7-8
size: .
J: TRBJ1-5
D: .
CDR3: CASSLAYSEDQPQHF
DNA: TGTGCCAGCAGCTTAGCTTACAGCGAAGATCAGCCCCAGCATTTT

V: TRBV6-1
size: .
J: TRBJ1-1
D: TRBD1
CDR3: CASSDPGQGGTEAFF
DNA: TGTGCCAGCAGTGATCCCGGACAGGGAGGCACTGAAGCTTTCTTT

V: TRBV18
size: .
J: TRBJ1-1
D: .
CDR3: CASSPRGRNTEAFF
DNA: TGTGCCAGCTCACCTCGGGGAAGGAACACTGAAGCTTTCTTT

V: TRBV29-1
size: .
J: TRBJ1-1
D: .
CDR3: CSVEEGDVMNTEAFF
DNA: TGCAGCGTTGAGGAAGGGGACGTTATGAACACTGAAGCTTTCTTT

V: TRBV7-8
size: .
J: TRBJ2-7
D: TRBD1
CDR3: CASSPQTGSSYEQYF
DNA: TGTGCCAGCAGCCCCCAGACAGGGAGCTCCTACGAGCAGTACTTC

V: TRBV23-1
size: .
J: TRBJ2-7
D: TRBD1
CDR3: CASSQDRAFSYEQYF
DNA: TGCGCCAGCAGTCAGGACAGGGCGTTTTCCTACGAGCAGTACTTC

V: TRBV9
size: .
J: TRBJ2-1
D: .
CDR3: CASSVSVQNEQFF
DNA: TGTGCCAGCAGCGTTTCGGTCCAGAATGAGCAGTTCTTC

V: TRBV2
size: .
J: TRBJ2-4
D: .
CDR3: CASSVGGAQYF
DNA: TGTGCCAGCAGTGTTGGGGGGGCCCAGTACTTC

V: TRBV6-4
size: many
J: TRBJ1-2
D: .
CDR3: CASSPDSGANYGYTF
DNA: TGTGCCAGCAGCCCTGACAGTGGAGCTAACTATGGCTACACCTTC

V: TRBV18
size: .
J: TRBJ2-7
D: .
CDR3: CASSNRDTYEQYF
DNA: TGTGCCAGCTCAAACCGGGACACTTACGAGCAGTACTTC

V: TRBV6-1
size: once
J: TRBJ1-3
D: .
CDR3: CASSEGGGGNTIYF
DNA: TGTGCCAGCAGTGAAGGAGGCGGCGGAAACACCATATATTTT

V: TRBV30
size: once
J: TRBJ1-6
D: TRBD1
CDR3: CAWSPFRDRGRSYNSPLHF
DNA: TGTGCCTGGAGTCCCTTCCGGGACAGGGGTAGATCCTATAATTCACCCCTCCACTTT

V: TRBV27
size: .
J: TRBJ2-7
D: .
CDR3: CASGNRAREQYF
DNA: TGTGCCAGCGGAAACCGGGCGCGCGAGCAGTACTTC

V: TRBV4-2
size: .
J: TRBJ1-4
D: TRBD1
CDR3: CASSQPQGFNEKLFF
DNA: TGTGCCAGCAGCCAACCACAGGGGTTCAATGAAAAACTGTTTTTT

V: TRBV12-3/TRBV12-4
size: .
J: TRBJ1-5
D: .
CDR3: CASSLGSNQPQHF
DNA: TGTGCCAGCAGTTTAGGGTCCAATCAGCCCCAGCATTTT

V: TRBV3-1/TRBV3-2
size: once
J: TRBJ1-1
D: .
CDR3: CASSQLGSNTEAFF
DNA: TGTGCCAGCAGCCAACTCGGAAGTAACACTGAAGCTTTCTTT

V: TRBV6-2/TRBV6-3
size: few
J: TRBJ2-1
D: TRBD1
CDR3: CASSSDRLANEQFF
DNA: TGTGCCAGCAGTTCGGACAGGTTGGCCAATGAGCAGTTCTTC

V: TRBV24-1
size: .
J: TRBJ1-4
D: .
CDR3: CATSDSPGLPARANEKLFF
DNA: TGTGCCACCAGTGATTCCCCGGGACTCCCCGCTCGAGCTAATGAAAAACTGTTTTTT

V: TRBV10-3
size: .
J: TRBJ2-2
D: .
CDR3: CAISGRTGELFF
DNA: TGTGCCATCAGTGGCCGCACCGGGGAGCTGTTTTTT

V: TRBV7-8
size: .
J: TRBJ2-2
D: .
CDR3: CASSKGGDTGELFF
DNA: TGTGCCAGCAGCAAGGGGGGGGACACCGGGGAGCTGTTTTTT

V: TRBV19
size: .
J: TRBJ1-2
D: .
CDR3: CASSGPDGYYGYTF
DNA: TGTGCCAGTAGTGGACCGGACGGATACTATGGCTACACCTTC

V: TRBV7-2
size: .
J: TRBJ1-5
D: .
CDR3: CASSSFGGQPQHF
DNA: TGTGCCAGCAGCTCGTTCGGGGGTCAGCCCCAGCATTTT

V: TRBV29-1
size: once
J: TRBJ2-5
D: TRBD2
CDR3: CSVSAQRETQYF
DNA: TGCAGCGTTTCGGCCCAGCGGGAAACCCAGTACTTC

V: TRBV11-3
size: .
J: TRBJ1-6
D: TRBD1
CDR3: CASSHPFFLIRGPYNSPLHF
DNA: TGTGCCAGCAGCCATCCTTTCTTCCTAATCAGGGGGCCCTATAATTCACCCCTCCACTTT